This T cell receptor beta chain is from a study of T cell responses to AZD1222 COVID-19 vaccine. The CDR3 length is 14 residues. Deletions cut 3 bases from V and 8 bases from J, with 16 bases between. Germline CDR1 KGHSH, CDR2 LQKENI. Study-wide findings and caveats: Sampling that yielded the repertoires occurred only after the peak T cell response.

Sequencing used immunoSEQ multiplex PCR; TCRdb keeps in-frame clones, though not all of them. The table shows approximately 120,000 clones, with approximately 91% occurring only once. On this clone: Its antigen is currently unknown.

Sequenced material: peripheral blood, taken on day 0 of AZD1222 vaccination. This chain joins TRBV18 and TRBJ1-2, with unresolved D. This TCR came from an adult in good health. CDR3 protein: CASSPAEMGRGYTF. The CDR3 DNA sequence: TGTGCCAGCTCACCCGCGGAGATGGGGAGAGGCTACACCTTC.